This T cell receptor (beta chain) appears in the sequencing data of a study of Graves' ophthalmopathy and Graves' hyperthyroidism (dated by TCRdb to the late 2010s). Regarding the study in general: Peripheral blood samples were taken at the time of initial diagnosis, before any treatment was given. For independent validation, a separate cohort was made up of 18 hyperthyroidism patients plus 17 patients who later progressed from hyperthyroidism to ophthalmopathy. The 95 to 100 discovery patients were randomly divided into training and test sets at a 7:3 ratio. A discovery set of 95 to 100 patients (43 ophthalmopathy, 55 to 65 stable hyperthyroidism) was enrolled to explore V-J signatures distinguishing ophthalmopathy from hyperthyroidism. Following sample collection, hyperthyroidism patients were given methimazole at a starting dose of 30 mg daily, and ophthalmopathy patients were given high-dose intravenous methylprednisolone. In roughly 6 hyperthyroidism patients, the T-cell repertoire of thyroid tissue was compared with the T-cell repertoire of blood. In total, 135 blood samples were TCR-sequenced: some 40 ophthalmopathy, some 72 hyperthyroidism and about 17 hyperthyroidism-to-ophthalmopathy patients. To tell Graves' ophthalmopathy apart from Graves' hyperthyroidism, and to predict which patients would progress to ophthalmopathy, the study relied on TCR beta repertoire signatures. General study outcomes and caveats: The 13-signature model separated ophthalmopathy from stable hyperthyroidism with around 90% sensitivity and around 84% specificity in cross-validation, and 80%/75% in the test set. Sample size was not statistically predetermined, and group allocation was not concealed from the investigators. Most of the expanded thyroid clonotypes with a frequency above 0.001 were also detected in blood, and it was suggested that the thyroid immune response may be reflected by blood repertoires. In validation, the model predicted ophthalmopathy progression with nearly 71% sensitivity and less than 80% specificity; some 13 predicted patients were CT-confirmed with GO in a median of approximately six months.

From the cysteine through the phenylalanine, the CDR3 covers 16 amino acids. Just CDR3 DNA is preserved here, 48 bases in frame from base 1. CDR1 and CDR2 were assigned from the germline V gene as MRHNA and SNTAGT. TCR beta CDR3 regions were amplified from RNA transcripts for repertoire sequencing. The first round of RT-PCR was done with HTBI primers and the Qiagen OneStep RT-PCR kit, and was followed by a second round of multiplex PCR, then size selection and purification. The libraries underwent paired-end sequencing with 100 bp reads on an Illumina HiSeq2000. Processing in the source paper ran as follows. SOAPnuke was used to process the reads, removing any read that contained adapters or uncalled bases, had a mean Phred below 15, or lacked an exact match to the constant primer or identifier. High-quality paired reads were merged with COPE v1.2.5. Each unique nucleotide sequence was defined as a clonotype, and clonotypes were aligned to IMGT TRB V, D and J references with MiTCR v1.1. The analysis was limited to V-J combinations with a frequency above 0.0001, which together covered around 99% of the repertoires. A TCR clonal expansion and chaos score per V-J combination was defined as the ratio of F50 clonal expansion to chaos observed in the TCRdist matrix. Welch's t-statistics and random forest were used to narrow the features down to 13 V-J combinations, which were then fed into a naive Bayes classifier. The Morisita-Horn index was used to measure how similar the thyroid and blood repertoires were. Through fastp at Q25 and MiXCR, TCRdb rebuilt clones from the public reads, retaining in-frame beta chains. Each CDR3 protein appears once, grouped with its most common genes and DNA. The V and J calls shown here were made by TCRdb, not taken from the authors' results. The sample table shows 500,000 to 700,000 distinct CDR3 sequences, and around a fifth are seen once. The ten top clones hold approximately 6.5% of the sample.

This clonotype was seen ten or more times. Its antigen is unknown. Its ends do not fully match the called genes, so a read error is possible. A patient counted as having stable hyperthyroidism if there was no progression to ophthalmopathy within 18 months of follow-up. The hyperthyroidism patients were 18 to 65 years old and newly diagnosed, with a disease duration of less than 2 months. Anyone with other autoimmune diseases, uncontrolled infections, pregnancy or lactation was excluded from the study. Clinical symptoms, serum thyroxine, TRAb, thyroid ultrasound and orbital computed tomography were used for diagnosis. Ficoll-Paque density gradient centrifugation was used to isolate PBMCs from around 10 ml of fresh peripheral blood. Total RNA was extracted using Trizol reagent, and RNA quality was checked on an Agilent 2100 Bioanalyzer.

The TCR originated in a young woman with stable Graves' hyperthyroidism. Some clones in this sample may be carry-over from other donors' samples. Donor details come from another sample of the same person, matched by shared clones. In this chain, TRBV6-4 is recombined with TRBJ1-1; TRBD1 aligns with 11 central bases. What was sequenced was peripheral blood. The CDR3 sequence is CASSDRDRGGNAEAFF. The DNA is TGTGCCAGCAGTGACCGGGACAGGGGGGGGAACGCTGAAGCTTTCTTT.